The 4 T cell receptor beta chains below all came from one sample that was sequenced in a study of blood T cell repertoires in COVID-19. This table comes from immunoSEQ multiplex PCR, and its TCRdb copy is limited to in-frame clones, with some not included. The sample yields under 200,000 clones, under 85% seen once. The sample was peripheral blood. Every receptor here comes from a man in his 70s with acute or convalescent COVID-19.

V and J are TRBV7-9 and TRBJ2-1; a weak D match, TRBD2 (6 bases). The CDR3 length is 14 residues. Germline V gene sequence: CDR1 SEHNR, CDR2 FQNEAQ (reference sequence). V was trimmed by 8 bases and J by 4 bases, leaving 15 bases between them. CDR3 sequence (DNA): TGTGCCAGCGGATATGTGACTAGATACAATGAGCAGTTCTTC. Translated: CASGYVTRYNEQFF.

The chain has TRBV7-2 and TRBJ2-2; TRBD2 aligns across 13 bases. V shed 3 bases, J shed 1 base, and the junction held 8 bases outside the gene matches. This CDR3 comprises 19 residues. The germline CDR1 and CDR2 sequences are SGHTA and FQGNSA. This CDR3 is CASSFRTSGRAWNTGELFF. The CDR3 coding sequence is TGTGCCAGCAGCTTCCGAACTAGCGGGAGGGCGTGGAACACCGGGGAGCTGTTTTTT.

The V and J genes are TRBV5-1 and TRBJ2-5; 7 nucleotides agree with TRBD1. The CDR3 is made up of 15 amino acids. Germline assignment: CDR1 SGHRS and CDR2 YFSETQ. V was clipped by 0 bases and J by 1 base; unmatched bases: 3. CDR3 DNA sequence: TGCGCCAGCAGCTTGGGACGGACAGGCCAAGAGACCCAGTACTTC. It yields the protein CASSLGRTGQETQYF.

V is TRBV19 and J is TRBJ2-5; D is possibly TRBD1 (5 bases). Per the germline V gene, CDR1 is LNHDA and CDR2 is SQIVND (reference sequence). The CDR3 runs 14 residues. V lost 1 base and J 5 bases, leaving 11 bases between the germline ends. In DNA form, the CDR3 reads TGTGCCAGTAGTATAGGGCAGGGCCACGAGACCCAGTACTTC. Amino acids: CASSIGQGHETQYF.